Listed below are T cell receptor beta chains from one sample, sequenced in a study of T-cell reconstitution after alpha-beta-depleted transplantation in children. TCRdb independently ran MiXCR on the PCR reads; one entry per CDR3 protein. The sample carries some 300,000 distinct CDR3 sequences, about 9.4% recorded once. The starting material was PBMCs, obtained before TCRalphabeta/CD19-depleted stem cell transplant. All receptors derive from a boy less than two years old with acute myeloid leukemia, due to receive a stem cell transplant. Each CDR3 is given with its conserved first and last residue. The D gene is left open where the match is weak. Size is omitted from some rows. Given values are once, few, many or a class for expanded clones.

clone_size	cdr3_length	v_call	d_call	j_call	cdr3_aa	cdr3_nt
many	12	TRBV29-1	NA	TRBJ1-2	CSVEVFNYGYTF	TGCAGCGTTGAGGTCTTTAACTATGGCTACACCTTC
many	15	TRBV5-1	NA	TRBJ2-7	CASSALGLSSYEQYF	TGCGCCAGTTCGGCGTTGGGGCTTAGCTCCTACGAGCAGTACTTC
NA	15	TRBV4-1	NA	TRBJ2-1	CASSQVKGTGWEQFF	TGCGCCAGCAGCCAAGTGAAGGGGACGGGGTGGGAGCAGTTCTTC
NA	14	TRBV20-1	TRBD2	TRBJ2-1	CSASQTSGYDEQFF	TGCAGTGCTAGTCAGACTAGCGGGTACGATGAGCAGTTCTTC
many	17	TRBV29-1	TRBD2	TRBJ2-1	CSVSGTSALGAYNEQFF	TGCAGCGTTAGCGGGACTAGCGCCCTCGGAGCCTACAATGAGCAGTTCTTC
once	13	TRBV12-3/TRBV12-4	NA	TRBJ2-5	CDSSFGPFETQYF	TGTGACAGCAGTTTTGGCCCCTTTGAGACCCAGTACTTC
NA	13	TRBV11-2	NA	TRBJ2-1	CASKRAHYNEQFF	TGTGCCAGCAAGCGGGCGCACTACAATGAGCAGTTCTTC
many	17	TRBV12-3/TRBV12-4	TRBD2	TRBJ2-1	CASSSLTSGFSYNEQFF	TGTGCCAGCAGCTCACTGACTAGCGGGTTCTCCTACAATGAGCAGTTCTTC
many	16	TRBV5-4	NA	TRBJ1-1	CASSLTWTVSYTEAFF	TGTGCCAGCAGCTTGACCTGGACAGTATCATACACTGAAGCTTTCTTT
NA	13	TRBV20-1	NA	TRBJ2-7	CSARRETVYEQYF	TGCAGTGCTCGCAGGGAAACGGTGTACGAGCAGTACTTC
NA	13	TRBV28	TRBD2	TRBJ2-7	CATLSGLTYEQYF	TGTGCCACCCTATCGGGACTAACCTACGAGCAGTACTTC
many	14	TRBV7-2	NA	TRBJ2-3	CASSPNWVRNTQYF	TGTGCCAGCAGCCCTAATTGGGTGCGGAATACGCAGTATTTT
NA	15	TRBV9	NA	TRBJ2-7	CASSGRGGEIIEQYF	TGTGCCAGCAGCGGTCGAGGCGGGGAGATCATCGAGCAGTACTTC
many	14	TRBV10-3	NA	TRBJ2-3	CAISEPGSTDTQYF	TGTGCCATCAGTGAACCCGGAAGCACAGATACGCAGTATTTT
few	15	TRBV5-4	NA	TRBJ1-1	CASSLDGRENTEAFF	TGTGCCAGCAGCTTGGACGGCAGGGAGAACACTGAAGCTTTCTTT
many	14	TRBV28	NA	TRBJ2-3	CASSLLRGTDTQYF	TGTGCCAGCAGTTTACTCCGGGGGACAGATACGCAGTATTTT
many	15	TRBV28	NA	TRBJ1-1	CASGLRRGRNTEAFF	TGTGCCAGCGGACTGCGCCGGGGGCGGAACACTGAAGCTTTCTTT
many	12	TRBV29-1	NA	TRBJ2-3	CSVDQLTDTQYF	TGCAGCGTCGACCAGCTAACAGATACGCAGTATTTT
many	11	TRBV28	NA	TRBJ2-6	CDGSGANVLTF	TGTGACGGCTCTGGGGCCAACGTCCTGACTTTC
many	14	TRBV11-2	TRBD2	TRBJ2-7	CASSSSGNVYEQYF	TGTGCCAGCAGCTCTAGCGGGAATGTCTACGAGCAGTACTTC
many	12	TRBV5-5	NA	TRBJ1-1	CASSLSGSEAFF	TGTGCCAGCAGCTTGAGCGGGTCTGAAGCTTTCTTT
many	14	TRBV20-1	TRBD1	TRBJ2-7	CSASAGTGAYEQYF	TGCAGTGCTAGTGCTGGGACAGGGGCCTACGAGCAGTACTTC
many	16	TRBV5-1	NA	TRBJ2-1	CASSLGIRSGSDEQFF	TGCGCCAGCAGCTTGGGTATTCGGTCGGGCAGCGATGAGCAGTTCTTC
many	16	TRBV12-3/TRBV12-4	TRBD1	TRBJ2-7	CASSSSVKTGFHEQYF	TGTGCCAGCAGCTCCTCCGTGAAGACAGGGTTCCACGAGCAGTACTTC
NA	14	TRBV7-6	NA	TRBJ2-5	CASSLGAYQETQYF	TGTGCCAGCAGCTTAGGGGCTTACCAAGAGACCCAGTACTTC
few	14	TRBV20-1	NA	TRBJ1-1	CSARPPRGGSEAFF	TGCAGTGCTAGACCCCCCAGGGGTGGATCTGAAGCTTTCTTT
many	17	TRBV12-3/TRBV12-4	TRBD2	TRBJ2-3	CASSLARLAGIPDTQYF	TGTGCCAGCAGTTTAGCCCGACTAGCGGGGATCCCAGATACGCAGTATTTT
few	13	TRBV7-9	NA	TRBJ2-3	CASSQQSPDTQYF	TGTGCCAGCAGCCAACAGAGCCCAGATACGCAGTATTTT
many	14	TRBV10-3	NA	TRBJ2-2	CAISFGGDTGELFF	TGTGCCATCAGTTTCGGAGGGGACACCGGGGAGCTGTTTTTT
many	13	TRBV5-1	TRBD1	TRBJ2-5	CASSWGQGETQYF	TGCGCCAGCAGCTGGGGACAGGGTGAGACCCAGTACTTC
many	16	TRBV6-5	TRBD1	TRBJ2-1	CASSYGTGPSYNEQFF	TGTGCCAGCAGTTACGGGACAGGTCCTTCCTACAATGAGCAGTTCTTC
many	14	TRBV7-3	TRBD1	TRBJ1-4	CASSPRGYNEKLFF	TGTGCCAGCAGCCCCAGGGGGTATAATGAAAAACTGTTTTTT
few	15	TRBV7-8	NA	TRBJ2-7	CASSPYSTGGYEQYF	TGTGCCAGCAGCCCATACTCGACAGGAGGCTACGAGCAGTACTTC
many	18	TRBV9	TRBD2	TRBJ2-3	CASSVAPPLAGVTDTQYF	TGTGCCAGCAGCGTAGCCCCCCCACTAGCGGGGGTCACAGATACGCAGTATTTT
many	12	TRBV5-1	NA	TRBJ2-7	CASSLRGDEQYF	TGCGCCAGCAGCTTGCGAGGGGATGAGCAGTACTTC
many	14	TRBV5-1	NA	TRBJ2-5	CASSLGRGQETQYF	TGCGCCAGCAGCTTGGGGAGGGGGCAAGAGACCCAGTACTTC
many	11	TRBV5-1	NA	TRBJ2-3	CASKDADTQYF	TGCGCCAGCAAGGATGCGGATACGCAGTATTTT
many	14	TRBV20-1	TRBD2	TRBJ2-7	CSARRGAANYEQYF	TGCAGTGCTAGGCGGGGGGCGGCTAACTACGAGCAGTACTTC
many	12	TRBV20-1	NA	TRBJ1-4	CSARGGFEKLFF	TGCAGTGCTAGAGGGGGCTTTGAAAAACTGTTTTTT
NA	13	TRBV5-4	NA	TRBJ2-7	CASSSKQGYEQYF	TGTGCCAGCAGCTCCAAACAGGGTTACGAGCAGTACTTC
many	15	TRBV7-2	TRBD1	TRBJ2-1	CASSLDRGEYNEQFF	TGTGCCAGCAGCTTGGACAGGGGTGAATACAATGAGCAGTTCTTC
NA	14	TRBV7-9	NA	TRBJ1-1	CASSLNTLNTEAFF	TGTGCCAGCAGCTTAAACACGCTGAACACTGAAGCTTTCTTT
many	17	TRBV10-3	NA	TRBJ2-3	CAISESDGTGSTDTQYF	TGTGCCATCAGTGAGTCGGACGGAACGGGTAGCACAGATACGCAGTATTTT
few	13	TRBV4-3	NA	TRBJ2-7	CASSPKHSYEQYF	TGCGCCAGCAGCCCTAAGCACTCCTACGAGCAGTACTTC
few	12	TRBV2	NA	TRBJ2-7	CASSEQTYEQYF	TGTGCCAGCAGTGAACAGACCTACGAGCAGTACTTC
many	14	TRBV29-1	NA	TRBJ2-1	CSVVDTAGDNEQFF	TGCAGCGTTGTCGACACAGCGGGTGACAATGAGCAGTTCTTC
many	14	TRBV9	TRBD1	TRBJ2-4	CASSVGQGNNIQYF	TGTGCCAGCAGCGTGGGACAGGGGAATAACATTCAGTACTTC
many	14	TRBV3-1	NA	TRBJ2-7	CASSQAVGSYEQYF	TGTGCCAGCAGCCAAGCGGTAGGCTCCTACGAGCAGTACTTC